This is a list of T cell receptor beta chains from one sample in a study of blood T cell repertoires in COVID-19. Only in-frame clones appear in the TCRdb table, and some are missing; sequencing was by immunoSEQ multiplex PCR. There are about 80,000 clones in the sample; around 76% occur only once, and about a sixth lies in the top ten. The sequenced sample was peripheral blood. These receptors were obtained from a man aged 70 or older with active or convalescent COVID-19. The CDR3 runs from the conserved cysteine through the conserved F or W. The D gene is left open where the match is weak. Not all rows give a size; the values are once, few, many and, for expanded clones, a class.

clone_size: -; v_call: TRBV10-3; cdr3_length: 12; d_call: -; j_call: TRBJ2-5; cdr3_aa: CAIGRDQETQYF; cdr3_nt: TGTGCCATCGGCAGGGACCAAGAGACCCAGTACTTC
clone_size: -; v_call: TRBV5-1; cdr3_length: 14; d_call: -; j_call: TRBJ2-5; cdr3_aa: CASSPRGYQETQYF; cdr3_nt: TGCGCCAGCAGCCCGCGGGGTTATCAAGAGACCCAGTACTTC
clone_size: -; v_call: TRBV29-1; cdr3_length: 15; d_call: -; j_call: TRBJ2-5; cdr3_aa: CSVVEGDVRGKTQYF; cdr3_nt: TGCAGCGTTGTTGAAGGGGACGTGCGGGGAAAGACCCAGTACTTC
clone_size: -; v_call: TRBV3-1/TRBV3-2; cdr3_length: 13; d_call: -; j_call: TRBJ2-1; cdr3_aa: CASSQEYTSEQFF; cdr3_nt: TGTGCCAGCAGCCAAGAATATACAAGTGAGCAGTTCTTC
clone_size: -; v_call: TRBV3-1/TRBV3-2; cdr3_length: 19; d_call: -; j_call: TRBJ1-4; cdr3_aa: CASSQDGRRSGPDNEKLFF; cdr3_nt: TGTGCCAGCAGCCAAGATGGGCGCCGTTCAGGGCCCGATAATGAAAAACTGTTTTTT
clone_size: -; v_call: TRBV6-5; cdr3_length: 15; d_call: -; j_call: TRBJ1-5; cdr3_aa: CASRTGLWSNQPQHF; cdr3_nt: TGTGCCAGCAGAACTGGACTTTGGAGCAATCAGCCCCAGCATTTT
clone_size: -; v_call: TRBV5-1; cdr3_length: 14; d_call: -; j_call: TRBJ2-5; cdr3_aa: CASSGVVGAGTQYF; cdr3_nt: TGCGCCAGCAGCGGGGTGGTCGGTGCGGGGACCCAGTACTTC
clone_size: -; v_call: TRBV20-1; cdr3_length: 11; d_call: -; j_call: TRBJ1-1; cdr3_aa: CSCRGNTEAFF; cdr3_nt: TGCAGTTGCCGGGGTAACACTGAAGCTTTCTTT
clone_size: few; v_call: TRBV7-9; cdr3_length: 17; d_call: TRBD1; j_call: TRBJ1-2; cdr3_aa: CASSPKARGTGSYGYTF; cdr3_nt: TGTGCCAGCAGCCCTAAGGCGCGAGGGACAGGGAGCTATGGCTACACCTTC
clone_size: few; v_call: TRBV11-2; cdr3_length: 16; d_call: TRBD1; j_call: TRBJ2-1; cdr3_aa: CASSTRTGRPYNEQFF; cdr3_nt: TGTGCCAGCAGCACTAGGACAGGGAGGCCCTACAATGAGCAGTTCTTC
clone_size: -; v_call: TRBV29-1; cdr3_length: 16; d_call: -; j_call: TRBJ1-6; cdr3_aa: CSVRRRGGSYNSPLHF; cdr3_nt: TGCAGCGTCCGCCGTAGGGGGGGCTCCTATAATTCACCCCTCCACTTT
clone_size: -; v_call: TRBV2; cdr3_length: 14; d_call: TRBD1; j_call: TRBJ1-1; cdr3_aa: CASSDLGQGAEAFF; cdr3_nt: TGTGCCAGCAGTGACCTGGGACAGGGGGCTGAAGCTTTCTTT
clone_size: once; v_call: TRBV2; cdr3_length: 14; d_call: -; j_call: TRBJ2-7; cdr3_aa: CASSRQTPIYEQYF; cdr3_nt: TGTGCCAGCAGCAGACAGACCCCGATCTACGAGCAGTACTTC
clone_size: once; v_call: TRBV30; cdr3_length: 13; d_call: -; j_call: TRBJ1-1; cdr3_aa: CASAGFMDTEAFF; cdr3_nt: TGTGCCTCAGCAGGCTTCATGGACACTGAAGCTTTCTTT
clone_size: -; v_call: TRBV11-3; cdr3_length: 16; d_call: TRBD2; j_call: TRBJ2-7; cdr3_aa: CASSLDGTSGAYEQYF; cdr3_nt: TGTGCCAGCAGCTTAGATGGGACTAGCGGGGCCTACGAGCAGTACTTC
clone_size: -; v_call: TRBV5-8; cdr3_length: 11; d_call: -; j_call: TRBJ2-7; cdr3_aa: CASLIAYEQYF; cdr3_nt: TGTGCCTCCTTGATAGCCTACGAGCAGTACTTC
clone_size: -; v_call: TRBV9; cdr3_length: 16; d_call: -; j_call: TRBJ2-3; cdr3_aa: CASSVGGTQFGDTQYF; cdr3_nt: TGTGCCAGCAGCGTAGGGGGGACTCAGTTTGGAGATACGCAGTATTTT
clone_size: -; v_call: TRBV10-1; cdr3_length: 16; d_call: -; j_call: TRBJ1-1; cdr3_aa: CASSAQGGPKPSKAFF; cdr3_nt: TGCGCCAGCAGTGCGCAGGGAGGGCCCAAACCCAGTAAAGCTTTCTTT
clone_size: -; v_call: TRBV4-1; cdr3_length: 13; d_call: -; j_call: TRBJ2-7; cdr3_aa: CASSQEQDYEQYF; cdr3_nt: TGCGCCAGCAGCCAAGAACAGGATTACGAGCAGTACTTC
clone_size: -; v_call: TRBV9; cdr3_length: 13; d_call: -; j_call: TRBJ1-1; cdr3_aa: CASSVEGNTEAFF; cdr3_nt: TGTGCCAGCAGCGTTGAGGGGAACACTGAAGCTTTCTTT
clone_size: -; v_call: TRBV2; cdr3_length: 14; d_call: -; j_call: TRBJ1-6; cdr3_aa: CASSEGGGNSPLHF; cdr3_nt: TGTGCCAGCAGTGAAGGTGGGGGGAATTCACCCCTCCACTTT
clone_size: -; v_call: TRBV28; cdr3_length: 15; d_call: TRBD1; j_call: TRBJ1-5; cdr3_aa: CASRSGQGGNQPQHF; cdr3_nt: TGTGCCAGCAGATCGGGACAGGGTGGCAATCAGCCCCAGCATTTT
clone_size: -; v_call: TRBV5-6; cdr3_length: 13; d_call: -; j_call: TRBJ2-7; cdr3_aa: CASSLTQTYEQYF; cdr3_nt: TGTGCCAGCAGCTTAACACAGACCTACGAGCAGTACTTC
clone_size: -; v_call: TRBV25-1; cdr3_length: 13; d_call: TRBD1; j_call: TRBJ1-3; cdr3_aa: CASSGADRDTIYF; cdr3_nt: TGTGCCAGCAGTGGGGCGGACAGGGACACCATATATTTT
clone_size: -; v_call: TRBV27; cdr3_length: 14; d_call: -; j_call: TRBJ2-7; cdr3_aa: CASSLIRESREQYF; cdr3_nt: TGTGCCAGCAGTTTAATCCGGGAATCACGCGAGCAGTACTTC
clone_size: -; v_call: TRBV14; cdr3_length: 11; d_call: -; j_call: TRBJ1-1; cdr3_aa: CASGGSTEAFF; cdr3_nt: TGTGCCTCCGGGGGGAGCACTGAAGCTTTCTTT
clone_size: -; v_call: TRBV7-2; cdr3_length: 15; d_call: -; j_call: TRBJ1-5; cdr3_aa: CASSLFAGHAENQHF; cdr3_nt: TGTGCCAGCAGCTTATTTGCCGGACATGCGGAGAACCAGCATTTT